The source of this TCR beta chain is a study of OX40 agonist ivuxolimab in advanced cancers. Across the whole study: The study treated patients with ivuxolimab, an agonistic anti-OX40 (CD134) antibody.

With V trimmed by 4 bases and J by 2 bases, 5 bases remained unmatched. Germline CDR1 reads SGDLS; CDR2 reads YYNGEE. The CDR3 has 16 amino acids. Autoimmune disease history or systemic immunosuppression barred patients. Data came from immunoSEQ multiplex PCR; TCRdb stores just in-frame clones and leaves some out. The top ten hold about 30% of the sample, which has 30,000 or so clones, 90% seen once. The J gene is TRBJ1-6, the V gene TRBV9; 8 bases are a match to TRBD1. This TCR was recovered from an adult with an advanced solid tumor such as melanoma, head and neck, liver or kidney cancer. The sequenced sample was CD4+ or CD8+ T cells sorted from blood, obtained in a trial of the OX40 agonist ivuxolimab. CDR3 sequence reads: CASSKTGDTYNSPLHF. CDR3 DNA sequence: TGTGCCAGCAGCAAGACAGGGGACACCTATAATTCACCCCTCCACTTT.